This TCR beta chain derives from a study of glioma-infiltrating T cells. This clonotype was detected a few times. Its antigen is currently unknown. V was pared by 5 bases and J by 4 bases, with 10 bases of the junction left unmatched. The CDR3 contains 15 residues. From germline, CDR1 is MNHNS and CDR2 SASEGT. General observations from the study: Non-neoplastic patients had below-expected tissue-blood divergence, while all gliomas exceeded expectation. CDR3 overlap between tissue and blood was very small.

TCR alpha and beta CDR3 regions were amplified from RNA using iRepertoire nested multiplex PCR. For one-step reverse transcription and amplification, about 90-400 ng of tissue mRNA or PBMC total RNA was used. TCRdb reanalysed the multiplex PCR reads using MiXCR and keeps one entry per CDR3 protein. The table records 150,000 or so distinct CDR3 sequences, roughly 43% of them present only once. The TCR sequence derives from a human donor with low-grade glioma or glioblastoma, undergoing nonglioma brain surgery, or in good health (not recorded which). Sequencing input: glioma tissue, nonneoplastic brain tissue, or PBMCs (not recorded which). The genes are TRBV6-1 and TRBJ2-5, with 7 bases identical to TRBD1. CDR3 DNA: TGTGCCAGCAGTTATTCAGGGGGACGCGGAGAGACCCAGTACTTC. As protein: CASSYSGGRGETQYF.